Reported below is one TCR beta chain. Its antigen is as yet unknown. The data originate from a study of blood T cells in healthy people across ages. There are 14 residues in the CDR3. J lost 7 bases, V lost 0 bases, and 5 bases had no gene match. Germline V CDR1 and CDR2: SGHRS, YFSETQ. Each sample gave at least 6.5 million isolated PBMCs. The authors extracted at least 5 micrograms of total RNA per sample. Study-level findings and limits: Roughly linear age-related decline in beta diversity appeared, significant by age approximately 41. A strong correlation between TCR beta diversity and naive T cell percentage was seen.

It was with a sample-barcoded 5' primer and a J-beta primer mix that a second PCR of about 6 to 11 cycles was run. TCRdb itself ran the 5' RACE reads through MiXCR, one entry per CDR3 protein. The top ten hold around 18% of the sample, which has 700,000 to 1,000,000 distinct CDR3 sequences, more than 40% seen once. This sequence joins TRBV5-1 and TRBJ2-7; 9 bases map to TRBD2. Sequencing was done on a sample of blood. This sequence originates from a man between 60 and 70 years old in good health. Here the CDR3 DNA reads TGCGCCAGCAGCTTGGAGCGGGGGGCAAGGGAGCAGTACTTC. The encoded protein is CASSLERGAREQYF. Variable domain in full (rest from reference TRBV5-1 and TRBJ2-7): KAGVTQTPRYLIKTRGQQVTLSCSPISGHRSVSWYQQTPGQGLQFLFEYFSETQRNKGNFPGRFSGRQFSNSRSEMNVSTLELGDSALYLCASSLERGAREQYFGPGTRLTVT.